These T cell receptor beta chains were read from a single sample in a study of blood T cell repertoires in COVID-19. Sequencing was performed with immunoSEQ multiplex PCR; in TCRdb, only in-frame clones are kept and a portion is missing. Here the sample spans over 60,000 clones, more than 80% being singletons. The source material was peripheral blood. The receptors come from a woman aged 80 or over with active or convalescent COVID-19. Each CDR3 is given with its conserved first and last residue. D genes are given only for firm matches. Some rows have no size entry. The others give once, few or many, or a class for an expanded clone.

>TRBJ1-3|-|TRBV30|-
TGTGCCACCTACGGGAACTCTGGAAACACCATATATTTT
CATYGNSGNTIYF
>TRBJ2-3|TRBD1|TRBV11-2|-
TGTGCCAGCAGCATCGGGACAGCAAACACAGATACGCAGTATTTT
CASSIGTANTDTQYF
>TRBJ2-5|TRBD2|TRBV6-5|-
TGTGCCAGCAAAGTTACTAGCGGGAGGATTGAGACCCAGTACTTC
CASKVTSGRIETQYF
>TRBJ1-3|-|TRBV11-2|-
TGTGCCAGCAGCTTAGGAACGGTTGTCGGGAACACCATATATTTT
CASSLGTVVGNTIYF
>TRBJ2-3|-|TRBV7-2|-
TGTGCCAGCAGCTTATTTTTCCGGGGAAGCACAGATACGCAGTATTTT
CASSLFFRGSTDTQYF
>TRBJ2-5|TRBD2|TRBV6-2/TRBV6-3|-
TGTGCCAGCAGTTATATGGGACTAGCGGGGGGGCGCGAGACCCAGTACTTC
CASSYMGLAGGRETQYF
>TRBJ1-3|-|TRBV25-1|-
TGTGCCAGCAGTGAGGCAGGGAGAAACACCATATATTTT
CASSEAGRNTIYF
>TRBJ1-2|-|TRBV6-2/TRBV6-3|-
TGTGCCAGCAGTTACTCGATATCGGGGACTGGGGGCTACACCTTC
CASSYSISGTGGYTF
>TRBJ2-3|-|TRBV7-3|-
TGTGCCAGCAGCTGGGCAGCCCCCGAGGGGGCAGATACGCAGTATTTT
CASSWAAPEGADTQYF
>TRBJ1-1|-|TRBV10-2|few
TGCGCCACCACCCTGGGGCAGGCGAACACTGAAGCTTTCTTT
CATTLGQANTEAFF
>TRBJ2-7|-|TRBV5-1|-
TGCGCCAGCAGCTCAGAGCTTCGACAGGAGCAGTACTTC
CASSSELRQEQYF
>TRBJ1-1|TRBD1|TRBV4-3|-
TGCGCCAGCAGCCAATCGGCCAGGGGGACCACTGAAGCTTTCTTT
CASSQSARGTTEAFF
>TRBJ1-4|-|TRBV19|-
TGTGCCAGTAGTGCACCCCCCGGGCGGGATTTAGGTGAAAAACTGTTTTTT
CASSAPPGRDLGEKLFF
>TRBJ1-6|-|TRBV6-5|-
TGTGCCAGCAGTTACCCGGCGACAGGCCATTCACCCCTCCACTTT
CASSYPATGHSPLHF
>TRBJ2-5|TRBD2|TRBV7-9|-
TGTGCCAGCAGCTTCTCCGGGACTAGCGAATCCCAGTACTTC
CASSFSGTSESQYF
>TRBJ2-5|-|TRBV5-1|-
TGCGCCAGCAGCACCACAGGGAGACAAGAGACCCAGTACTTC
CASSTTGRQETQYF
>TRBJ2-3|-|TRBV28|-
TGTGCCAGCCGGGGGGCCGCGGCTGATACGCAGTATTTT
CASRGAAADTQYF
>TRBJ2-5|TRBD2|TRBV14|-
TGTGCCAGCAGCGAAGCAAGGGTAGCGGGGTCACAAGAGACCCAGTACTTC
CASSEARVAGSQETQYF
>TRBJ2-5|TRBD2|TRBV11-2|-
TGTGCCAGCAGCCGAACGGGGAGGGCAACGGCAGAGACCCAGTACTTC
CASSRTGRATAETQYF
>TRBJ2-1|-|TRBV7-2|-
TGTGCCAGCAGCCCTGACAGCCTTCCGCCAAATGAGCAGTTCTTC
CASSPDSLPPNEQFF
>TRBJ2-3|TRBD1|TRBV5-4|-
TGTGCCAGCCATACAGGGGATAGACGCACAGATACGCAGTATTTT
CASHTGDRRTDTQYF
>TRBJ2-1|-|TRBV5-1|-
TGCGCCAGCAGCGACCCGACTAGTTTAGGCTATGAGCAGTTCTTC
CASSDPTSLGYEQFF
>TRBJ1-2|-|TRBV28|-
TGTGCCAGCAGTCGAAGCAGGGTTCCTAACTATGGCTACACCTTC
CASSRSRVPNYGYTF
>TRBJ1-6|TRBD1|TRBV5-6|-
TGTGCCAGCAGCTTGCCCAGACAGGGTTCCTACAATTCACCCCTCCACTTT
CASSLPRQGSYNSPLHF
>TRBJ2-7|TRBD2|TRBV9|once
TGTGCCAGCAGCGTAGTGCCTTTAGCGGGGGACGAGCAGTACTTC
CASSVVPLAGDEQYF
>TRBJ1-4|TRBD1|TRBV10-1|-
TGCGCCAGCAGTGAGTCGGGGACAGGCCTTGGGGAAAAACTGTTTTTT
CASSESGTGLGEKLFF
>TRBJ1-1|TRBD1|TRBV5-1|-
TGCGCCAGCAGCCACGGTTTACAGGGGAAAAAAGACGGCAACACTGAAGCTTTCTTT
CASSHGLQGKKDGNTEAFF
>TRBJ2-1|TRBD2|TRBV5-6|-
TGTGCCAGCAGCTCATCGGGGGGAAGCTCCTACAATGAGCAGTTCTTC
CASSSSGGSSYNEQFF
>TRBJ1-1|-|TRBV4-3|few
TGCGCCAGCAGCCAAGTCGGCACTGAAGCTTTCTTT
CASSQVGTEAFF
>TRBJ2-3|-|TRBV4-3|-
TGCGCCAGCAGCCAAGAGAGGGCAGATACGCAGTATTTT
CASSQERADTQYF
>TRBJ1-1|-|TRBV3-1/TRBV3-2|-
TGTGCCAGCAGCCGGCGAGGGACTGAAGCTTTCTTT
CASSRRGTEAFF
>TRBJ2-2|TRBD2|TRBV28|-
TGTGCCAGCAGTCAAACCGGTGTAGCGGGGGGATACACCGGGGAGCTGTTTTTT
CASSQTGVAGGYTGELFF
>TRBJ2-6|-|TRBV11-2|few
TGTGCCAGCAGCTTGACTAGGACCCAGGGGGGTGGGGCCAACGTCCTGACTTTC
CASSLTRTQGGGANVLTF
>TRBJ2-7|-|TRBV28|-
TGTGCCAGCAGTCTAAAAAATCCCAGGGAGCAGTACTTC
CASSLKNPREQYF
>TRBJ2-3|TRBD2|TRBV7-2|-
TGTGCCAGCAGCTCTCCGGGACTAGACTCGAGGGATACGCAGTATTTT
CASSSPGLDSRDTQYF
>TRBJ2-5|TRBD2|TRBV7-2|once
TGTGCCAGCAGCTCTACACTCCTCTTGCGGGGAGGGATGGAGACCCAGTACTTC
CASSSTLLLRGGMETQYF
>TRBJ1-1|-|TRBV5-1|-
TGCGCCAGCAGGGCAACAGGATTGAACACTGAAGCTTTCTTT
CASRATGLNTEAFF
>TRBJ1-6|TRBD1|TRBV12-5|-
TGTGCTAGTGGTTTGGGACAGGGGGGTTCACCCCTCCACTTT
CASGLGQGGSPLHF
>TRBJ1-3|TRBD1|TRBV30|-
TGTGCCTGGAGTGGCTGGCGGACAGGGGCAAATCTCCTCTCTGGAAACACCATATATTTT
CAWSGWRTGANLLSGNTIYF
>TRBJ2-7|TRBD1|TRBV5-1|-
TGCGCCAGCAGCACCCAGGGACAGGGTAGCTACGAGCAGTACTTC
CASSTQGQGSYEQYF
>TRBJ1-4|-|TRBV4-1|-
TGCGCCAGCAGCTCGGGGGTTCCAGAAGCGAAACTGTTTTTT
CASSSGVPEAKLFF